This TCR beta chain was captured by sequencing in a study of blood T cell repertoires in COVID-19. This clone was counted only a few times. V lost 1 base and J lost 7, with 6 bases in between. The CDR3 length is 12 residues. Looked up from germline, CDR1 is SGHRS and CDR2 is YFSETQ. Repertoires were generated with immunoSEQ multiplex PCR, while TCRdb's copy carries only in-frame clones and drops some. The profile covers under 55,000 clones, with around 87% appearing a single time and roughly a tenth taken by the ten largest. The chain couples TRBV5-1 to TRBJ1-5; D unclear. Sequences were obtained from peripheral blood. The TCR comes from a woman aged 80 or over with active COVID-19. The DNA for the CDR3 is TGCGCCAGCAGCTTGCCGGTCCAGCCCCAGCATTTT. Translation gives CASSLPVQPQHF.